This T cell receptor (beta chain) was found in a study of cytomegalovirus exposure and HLA in healthy donors. Study outcomes and limitations: Most CMV-associated TCR beta chains appeared HLA-restricted in a later analysis. Reports indicate that TCR beta sequences accurately predicted the HLA-A and HLA-B alleles of most subjects. Other equally common chains were less clonally expanded than HLA-associated TCR beta chains, a later analysis showed.

The germline gives CDR1 LGHNT, CDR2 FRNRAP. The junction had 5 bases not matched to a gene; V was cut back by 1 base and J by 5 bases. The CDR3 runs 15 residues. For this clone: Its antigen is currently unknown.

The PCR ran on 60 Vbeta and 13 Jbeta primers. Per the original data handling: Later reanalysis found approximately 80 million unique TCR beta chains, 9 million to 12 million of them shared. Generated by immunoSEQ multiplex PCR, the TCRdb table keeps only in-frame clones and is missing some. V and J calls and clone size are copied from that table; D and trimming were computed from the DNA. This sample yields about 140,000 clones, of which approximately 79% are seen a single time; approximately 1% belongs to the top ten. The clonotype comes from a man between 18 and 35 years old in good health and CMV-seronegative. The chain has TRBV12-5 and TRBJ2-5; TRBD2 matches 9 bases. The specimen was PBMCs. Here the CDR3 DNA reads TGTGCTAGTGGTTTGGGCCAGCGGGGGGTCGAGACCCAGTACTTC. Protein product: CASGLGQRGVETQYF.